This entry lists 26 T cell receptor beta chains sequenced from one sample in a study of blood T cell repertoires in COVID-19. Clones were sequenced by immunoSEQ multiplex PCR, and TCRdb holds only the in-frame ones, with some missing. The repertoire holds roughly 420,000 clones, roughly 88% seen once, with around 0.97% in the top ten. The sequencing input was PBMCs or T cells enriched from blood (not recorded which). The origin of the receptors is a woman aged 25 to 45 with acute COVID-19.

V is TRBV3-1 (or the pseudogene TRBV3-2) and J is TRBJ1-1; D possibly corresponds to TRBD1 (5 bases). The CDR3 consists of 14 residues. CDR1 and CDR2 from the germline V gene are LGHDT and YNNKEL (reference sequence). Deletions cut 4 bases from V and 3 bases from J, with 12 bases between. CDR3 sequence: CASSPLRGDTEAFF. The CDR3 bases are TGTGCCAGCAGCCCCCTTCGGGGGGACACTGAAGCTTTCTTT.

This clone showed up just a few times. This chain uses TRBV19 with TRBJ2-7; TRBD2 agrees at 10 bases. This CDR3 has 15 residues. The V gene end was trimmed by 5 bases and the J gene end by 1 base; junction bases not matched to a gene: 5. Germline V gene lookup returns CDR1 LNHDA and CDR2 SQIVND (reference sequence). CDR3 residues: CASSPTSGESYEQYF. In DNA form, the CDR3 reads TGTGCCAGTAGTCCTACTAGCGGGGAGTCCTACGAGCAGTACTTC.

The CDR3 region has the DNA TGCGCCAGCAGCTTGGTAATGGGCCGCTACCAAGAGACCCAGTACTTC. This sequence encodes CASSLVMGRYQETQYF. V usage is TRBV5-1 and J usage is TRBJ2-5; no clear D gene. The CDR3 totals 16 residues. V dropped 0 bases and J dropped 0 bases, with 12 bases sitting between them. Germline values: CDR1 SGHRS, CDR2 YFSETQ.

V and J are TRBV9 and TRBJ2-3; unclear D gene. Germline CDR1 SGDLS, CDR2 YYNGEE. Trimming shortened V by 0 bases and J by 4 bases, and 6 bases separated the two germline ends. This CDR3 region has 13 residues. CDR3 sequence reads: CASSVAFSDTQYF. The CDR3 nucleotides read TGTGCCAGCAGCGTAGCTTTTTCAGATACGCAGTATTTT.

This clone was observed a handful of times. The chain recombines TRBV27 with TRBJ1-1, with D possibly TRBD1 on 5 matching bases. V was shortened by 6 bases and J by 4 bases, with 18 bases between the two germline ends. Germline V gene data show CDR1 as MNHEY and CDR2 as SMNVEV (reference sequence). The CDR3 consists of 15 residues. CDR3 nucleotides: TGTGCCAGCAGCCTGGACGGGGGATGGGCCACTGAAGCTTTCTTT. Its translation: CASSLDGGWATEAFF.

V usage is TRBV5-6 and J usage is TRBJ2-7; D is unclear. Between the trimmed V and J ends, which lost 1 base and 6 bases, there was a span of 8 bases. The CDR3 consists of 12 residues. In germline, CDR1 is SGHDT, CDR2 YYEEEE. The CDR3 region has the DNA TGTGCCAGCAGCTTGACTGGGCTCGAGCAGTACTTC. Translated: CASSLTGLEQYF.

This rearrangement joins TRBV10-3 to TRBJ1-1, with D perhaps matching TRBD1 (6 bases). The CDR3 is made up of 13 amino acids. Per germline, CDR1 ENHRY and CDR2 SYGVKD. Deletions cut 10 bases from V and 3 bases from J, with 15 bases between. The CDR3 reads CATLQGLDTEAFF. The CDR3, as DNA: TGTGCCACTCTACAGGGTCTCGACACTGAAGCTTTCTTT.

This chain uses TRBV9 with TRBJ2-1; TRBD2 might be the D (6 bases). Trimming removed 4 bases from V and 4 bases from J, with 15 bases in between. The CDR3 is 15 amino acids. CDR1 is SGDLS, CDR2 YYNGEE, per germline. CDR3 DNA sequence: TGTGCCAGCAGCCCTGAGGGACTGACTTACAATGAGCAGTTCTTC. Translated: CASSPEGLTYNEQFF.

This chain joins TRBV10-3 and TRBJ1-5; 9 nucleotides align to TRBD1. Germline CDR1 ENHRY, CDR2 SYGVKD. The CDR3 contains 16 residues. Losses at the gene ends were 0 bases for V and 2 bases for J; bases not matched to a gene: 2. The CDR3 spells CAISESRTGGNQPQHF. Written as DNA, the CDR3 is TGTGCCATCAGTGAGTCTCGGACAGGGGGCAATCAGCCCCAGCATTTT.

The rearrangement joins TRBV7-9 to TRBJ2-3; 8 positions match TRBD1. The CDR3 loop spans 14 amino acids. V lost 6 bases to trimming and J lost 2 bases; unmatched junction nucleotides: 4. The germline V gene has CDR1 SEHNR and CDR2 FQNEAQ (reference sequence). The CDR3 loop is CASRLGQVTDTQYF. The DNA of the CDR3 is TGTGCCAGCAGATTGGGACAGGTCACAGATACGCAGTATTTT.

The chain employs TRBV4-2 and TRBJ2-1, with 12 nucleotides matching TRBD2. The CDR3 runs to 19 residues. V lost 1 base, J lost 10 bases, and 17 bases stayed unmatched. Germline CDR1 is LGHNA and CDR2 is YNFKEQ. This chain's CDR3 is CASSQVARSRLAGGREQFF. For the CDR3, the DNA is TGTGCCAGCAGCCAAGTGGCGAGGAGTCGGCTAGCGGGGGGGAGGGAGCAGTTCTTC.

This sequence joins TRBV3-1 (or the pseudogene TRBV3-2) and TRBJ2-7, with D hard to call. CDR1 LGHDT and CDR2 YNNKEL come from the germline V gene (reference sequence). The CDR3 has 13 amino acids. Trimming removed 0 bases at V and 5 bases at J, with 8 bases between. The CDR3 protein is CASSQDQPDEQYF. DNA for the CDR3: TGTGCCAGCAGCCAAGATCAACCAGACGAGCAGTACTTC.

The CDR3 reads CASSQDGVQPQHF. In nucleotides, the CDR3 is TGCGCCAGCAGCCAAGATGGAGTTCAGCCCCAGCATTTT. V is TRBV4-3 and J is TRBJ1-5; D not certain. Deletions cut 0 bases from V and 6 bases from J, with 6 bases between. This CDR3 is built from 13 residues. The germline CDR1 and CDR2 sequences are LGHNA and YSLEER.

The chain couples TRBV5-1 to TRBJ1-2; D unclear. The germline V gene encodes CDR1 SGHRS and CDR2 YFSETQ. V dropped 0 bases and J dropped 3 bases, with 12 bases sitting between them. The CDR3 covers 15 residues. CDR3 sequence (DNA): TGCGCCAGCAGCTTGGCTGCGGGTACGCACTATGGCTACACCTTC. Protein sequence: CASSLAAGTHYGYTF.

The rearrangement uses TRBV7-3 and TRBJ1-1; D unclear. This CDR3 is built from 13 residues. The germline V gene has CDR1 SGHTA and CDR2 FQGTGA. V gave up 0 bases and J gave up 4 bases, with 6 bases separating them. The CDR3 loop reads CASSLTRSTEAFF. In DNA form, the CDR3 reads TGTGCCAGCAGCTTAACTAGGAGCACTGAAGCTTTCTTT.

The rearrangement links TRBV5-1 to TRBJ2-7; tentative D call: TRBD1 (6 bases). Trimming removed 6 bases from V and 2 bases from J, with 21 bases in between. This CDR3 has 16 residues. Germline lookup yields CDR1 SGHRS and CDR2 YFSETQ. CDR3 loop: CASTSGPTGTTYEQYF. CDR3 DNA: TGCGCCAGCACCTCCGGACCGACAGGAACAACCTACGAGCAGTACTTC. The variable domain in full, with the rest retrieved from reference TRBV5-1 and TRBJ2-7, is KAGVTQTPRYLIKTRGQQVTLSCSPISGHRSVSWYQQTPGQGLQFLFEYFSETQRNKGNFPGRFSGRQFSNSRSEMNVSTLELGDSALYLCASTSGPTGTTYEQYFGPGTRLTVT.

The rearrangement links TRBV15 to TRBJ2-7; D ambiguous. Looked up from germline, CDR1 is LNHNV and CDR2 is YYDKDF (reference sequence). The CDR3 loop spans 14 amino acids. V dropped 5 bases and J dropped 1 base, with 12 bases sitting between them. This chain's CDR3 is CATSGPDTSYEQYF. For the CDR3, the DNA is TGTGCCACCAGCGGCCCCGATACATCCTACGAGCAGTACTTC.

This chain joins TRBV7-2 and TRBJ1-1; 8 bases are shared with TRBD1. V trimming: 1 base; J trimming: 1 base; junction bases outside the gene matches: 14. Germline CDR1 and CDR2: SGHTA and FQGNSA. The length of the CDR3 is 19 residues. This chain's CDR3 is CASSLDGWTGMGKNTEAFF. CDR3 in DNA: TGTGCCAGCAGCTTAGACGGATGGACAGGGATGGGTAAGAACACTGAAGCTTTCTTT.

The gene calls are TRBV28 and TRBJ1-2; D is ambiguous. Trimming shortened V by 1 base and J by 7 bases, and 10 bases separated the two germline ends. The germline gives CDR1 MDHEN, CDR2 SYDVKM. There are 13 residues in the CDR3. The CDR3 coding sequence is TGTGCCAGCAGTTTATCTGCCCCGGGTGGCTACACCTTC. Amino acids: CASSLSAPGGYTF.

The V gene is TRBV5-5, the J gene TRBJ1-1, with unresolved D. The germline V gene has CDR1 SGHKS and CDR2 YYEKEE (reference sequence). The CDR3 is 14 residues long. V dropped 4 bases and J dropped 0 bases, with 10 bases sitting between them. DNA for the CDR3: TGTGCCAGCAGCGGCCGTGAAGTGAACACTGAAGCTTTCTTT. This translates into CASSGREVNTEAFF. The full variable domain, rest sourced from reference TRBV5-5 and TRBJ1-1, is DAGVTQSPTHLIKTRGQQVTLRCSPISGHKSVSWYQQVLGQGPQFIFQYYEKEERGRGNFPDRFSARQFPNYSSELNVNALLLGDSALYLCASSGREVNTEAFFGQGTRLTVV.

The chain links TRBV5-4 to TRBJ2-1, with 8 bases fitting TRBD2. CDR1 is SGHNT, CDR2 YYREEE, per germline (reference sequence). The CDR3 runs to 12 residues. Trimming at V came to 0 bases and at J to 16 bases, leaving 6 bases not matched to a gene. CDR3 nucleotides: TGTGCCAGCAGCTTGGGGCGGGGGGTTGTATTCTTC. Amino acid sequence: CASSLGRGVVFF.

The rearrangement uses TRBV2 and TRBJ2-7; D uncertain. V lost 2 bases, J lost 0 bases, and 14 bases lay in between. This CDR3 contains 16 residues. Per germline, CDR1 SNHLY and CDR2 FYNNEI. The CDR3 protein is CASSEMGRITSYEQYF. DNA of the CDR3: TGTGCCAGCAGTGAAATGGGCAGGATTACCTCCTACGAGCAGTACTTC. Drawing the rest from reference TRBV2 and TRBJ2-7, the complete variable domain is EPEVTQTPSHQVTQMGQEVILRCVPISNHLYFYWYRQILGQKVEFLVSFYNNEISEKSEIFDDQFSVERPDGSNFTLKIRSTKLEDSAMYFCASSEMGRITSYEQYFGPGTRLTVT.

The chain carries TRBV10-3 and TRBJ1-1; 7 nucleotides align to TRBD1. Germline V CDR1 and CDR2: ENHRY, SYGVKD. V lost 6 bases and J lost 8; bases outside the gene matches: 6. The CDR3 has 12 residues. CDR3 in amino acids: CAIRETGAEAFF. Written as DNA, the CDR3 is TGTGCCATCAGAGAAACAGGGGCCGAAGCTTTCTTT.

The rearrangement joins TRBV2 to TRBJ1-5, with D possibly being TRBD1 (6 bases). Germline values: CDR1 SNHLY, CDR2 FYNNEI. The CDR3 extends over 13 amino acids. Trimming cost V 11 bases and J 5 bases, with 16 bases left between them. CDR3 residues: CAARTGSDQPQHF. The CDR3 coding sequence is TGTGCCGCCCGAACAGGGTCAGATCAGCCCCAGCATTTT.

V gene TRBV10-3 combines with J gene TRBJ2-1, with 9 bases aligning to TRBD2. The CDR3 contains 16 residues. Germline loops: CDR1 ENHRY, CDR2 SYGVKD. V dropped 0 bases and J dropped 7; count of bases not matched to a gene: 7. In DNA, the CDR3 is TGTGCCATCAGTGAGTCCCCAGCGGGGGGATGGAATGAGCAGTTCTTC. This encodes CAISESPAGGWNEQFF.

CDR3 region: CATRAGLRVEKLFF. In DNA, the CDR3 is TGTGCCACCAGAGCAGGTCTCCGCGTTGAAAAACTGTTTTTT. This chain uses TRBV15 with TRBJ1-4; no reliable D call. V was cut by 6 bases and J by 7 bases, with 15 bases left in between. The germline V gene encodes CDR1 LNHNV and CDR2 YYDKDF (reference sequence). This CDR3 is 14 amino acids long.